This T cell receptor (beta chain) stems from a study of shared clonotypes between healthy human individuals. Germline CDR1 SGHDN, CDR2 FVKESK. The CDR3 length is 16 residues. V gave up 3 bases and J gave up 3 bases; unmatched junction bases: 6. The data were produced by immunoSEQ multiplex PCR, yet TCRdb's version contains in-frame clones alone and is incomplete. The table lists roughly 120,000 clones, 65% to 75% of them singletons, with just under 25% in the top ten. Material for sequencing was memory CD8+ T cells sorted from blood. The subset here: CD45RO+ cells pooled with CCR7-negative TemRA cells. The chain recombines TRBV14 with TRBJ2-7; TRBD2 matches 12 bases. This clonotype was obtained from a woman in her thirties in good health. CDR3 bases: TGTGCCAGCAGCCAGGCAGGACTAGCGGGACTCTACGAGCAGTACTTC. Translated: CASSQAGLAGLYEQYF.